The 13 T cell receptor beta chains below all came from one sample that was sequenced in a study of T-cell memory formation after mild COVID-19. TCRdb reprocessed the 5' RACE reads with MiXCR, giving one entry per CDR3 protein. The sample holds 200,000 to 250,000 distinct CDR3 sequences, 16% seen once. Sample: PBMCs or a T cell subset sorted from them (not recorded which). The receptors were gathered from a man between 18 and 29 years old who had mild COVID-19 (a few samples of this study predate the infection). Cell type and time point are not known.

The chain has TRBV10-3 and TRBJ2-7, with 11 bases aligning to TRBD2. Per the germline V gene, CDR1 is ENHRY and CDR2 is SYGVKD. The length of the CDR3 is 14 residues. Trimming took 5 bases from V and 6 from J; bases not matched to a gene: 6. The CDR3 bases are TGTGCCATCAGTACCGGGACTAGCGGTGGCGAGCAGTACTTC. The encoded protein is CAISTGTSGGEQYF.

This clonotype was detected only a few times. The rearrangement uses TRBV10-2 and TRBJ2-7; D not resolved. Germline V gives CDR1 WSHSY, CDR2 SAAADI. CDR3 length: 12 amino acids. V lost 6 bases to trimming and J lost 0 bases, with 6 bases between them. This CDR3 reads CASRDNSYEQYF. The CDR3, as DNA: TGCGCCAGCAGAGACAACTCCTACGAGCAGTACTTC.

The chain joins TRBV5-4 to TRBJ2-3; D is unclear. Germline loops: CDR1 SGHNT, CDR2 YYREEE (reference sequence). Between the trimmed V and J ends, which lost 0 bases and 0 bases, there was a span of 20 bases. The CDR3 is 19 amino acids. CDR3 in amino acids: CASSLDVGPWSSSTDTQYF. In DNA, the CDR3 is TGTGCCAGCAGCTTGGATGTCGGGCCGTGGAGTTCGAGCACAGATACGCAGTATTTT.

This chain links TRBV2 with TRBJ1-2, with a tentative D call TRBD1 (5 bases). The CDR3 length is 11 residues. Germline V lookup: CDR1 SNHLY, CDR2 FYNNEI. With 3 bases removed from V and 13 bases from J, the gap between germline ends came to 12 bases. CDR3 in amino acids: CASSEQGPSTF. The DNA for the CDR3 is TGTGCCAGCAGTGAGCAGGGCCCCTCCACCTTC.

This clonotype has at least ten counts. The chain recombines TRBV5-1 with TRBJ1-4, with D uncertain. Between the trimmed V and J ends, which lost 2 bases and 5 bases, there was a span of 7 bases. The CDR3 loop spans 13 amino acids. The germline V gene has CDR1 SGHRS and CDR2 YFSETQ. In nucleotides, the CDR3 is TGCGCCAGCAGCTTTGGCATGAATGAAAAACTGTTTTTT. Protein: CASSFGMNEKLFF.

In its sample, this clonotype was seen a few times. The J gene is TRBJ2-7, the V gene TRBV12-5; no clear D. The CDR3 sequence is 11 residues long. With 8 bases removed from V and 2 bases from J, the gap between germline ends came to 7 bases. The germline gives CDR1 LGHNT, CDR2 FRNRAP. CDR3 nucleotide sequence: TGTGCTAGTTTGATCACCTACGAGCAGTACGTC. This sequence encodes CASLITYEQYV.

This clonotype has a count of ten or more. The V and J genes are TRBV7-2 and TRBJ2-5; 8 nucleotides align to TRBD2. Germline V gives CDR1 SGHTA, CDR2 FQGNSA. The CDR3 runs to 15 residues. J lost 2 bases, V lost 4 bases, and 6 bases had no gene match. The CDR3 protein is CASSSTSSGQETQYF. Here the CDR3 DNA reads TGTGCCAGCAGCTCGACATCTAGCGGGCAAGAGACCCAGTACTTC.

This clonotype turned up a few times. The chain joins TRBV7-2 to TRBJ1-6; a possible D gene is TRBD1 (5 bases). The germline CDR1 and CDR2 sequences are SGHTA and FQGNSA. The V gene lost 5 bases and the J gene lost 10 bases, with 21 bases spanning the gap. The CDR3 contains 16 residues. CDR3 nucleotides: TGTGCCAGCAGCCCGGATCCGGGACGGGTTAACTCACCCCTCCACTTT. It yields the protein CASSPDPGRVNSPLHF.

The chain has TRBV20-1 and TRBJ1-1; TRBD1 might be the D (5 bases). This CDR3 spans 13 amino acids. Germline V gene data show CDR1 as DFQATT and CDR2 as SNEGSKA (reference sequence). V lost 4 bases and J lost 1, with 10 bases in between. The CDR3 is CSAKTATNTEAFF. Written as DNA, the CDR3 is TGCAGTGCTAAGACAGCGACGAACACTGAAGCTTTCTTT.

This clonotype showed up just a few times. The gene calls are TRBV7-2 and TRBJ2-1; D is undetermined. The CDR3 is made up of 15 amino acids. V lost 3 bases and J lost 0, with 9 bases in between. The germline V gene has CDR1 SGHTA and CDR2 FQGNSA. CDR3 nucleotides: TGTGCCAGCAGCTTTGTACCGAGCTCCTACAATGAGCAGTTCTTC. Translation: CASSFVPSSYNEQFF.

This clonotype showed up just a few times. The V gene is TRBV7-3, the J gene TRBJ1-2, with 7 bases aligning to TRBD1. The V segment lost 2 bases and the J segment 4 bases; nucleotides outside the gene matches: 7. The CDR3 consists of 15 residues. Germline CDR1 SGHTA, CDR2 FQGTGA. CDR3 amino acids: CASSLGRDSTYGYTF. DNA of the CDR3: TGTGCCAGCAGCTTAGGTCGGGACAGTACCTATGGCTACACCTTC. Full variable domain (rest looked up from reference TRBV7-3 and TRBJ1-2): GAGVSQTPSNKVTEKGKYVELRCDPISGHTALYWYRQSLGQGPEFLIYFQGTGAADDSGLPNDRFFAVRPEGSVSTLKIQRTERGDSAVYLCASSLGRDSTYGYTFGSGTRLTVV.

The chain combines TRBV6-2 or TRBV6-3 with TRBJ1-1, with 7 bases that match TRBD1. Unmatched junction bases numbered 5, after V lost 6 bases and J lost 1 base. CDR1 and CDR2 from the germline V gene are MNHEY and SVGEGT. The CDR3 is 14 residues long. DNA of the CDR3: TGTGCCAGCAGAACCCGACAGGGGAACACTGAAGCTTTCTTT. It is translated as CASRTRQGNTEAFF.

This clonotype was seen only a few times. V is TRBV11-2 and J is TRBJ2-5; 7 bases match TRBD2. CDR1 is SGHAT and CDR2 is FQNNGV in the germline V gene. After removal of 5 bases from V and 5 bases from J, the junction contained 8 bases not matched to a gene. The CDR3 has 14 residues. In DNA form, the CDR3 reads TGTGCCAGCAGCGCTCAACTGGGGGGGGAGACCCAGTACTTC. This encodes CASSAQLGGETQYF.